Listed below are T cell receptor beta chains from one sample, sequenced in a study. Sequencing was performed with immunoSEQ multiplex PCR; in TCRdb, only in-frame clones are kept and a portion is missing. The sample lists tens of thousands of clones; 85% to 95% were seen once. The sequencing sample was made of PBMCs. The receptors shown here come from a man aged 35 to 55 with rheumatoid arthritis. CDR3s include the opening cysteine and the closing phenylalanine or tryptophan. Clone size is not always given. Where it is, it says once, few, many or a class for expanded clones.

J,V,size,CDR3
TRBJ2-7,TRBV3-1/TRBV3-2,NA,CASSQDRGRLKQYF
TRBJ2-7,TRBV18,NA,CASSLFLAGEGDEQYF
TRBJ2-7,TRBV11-2,NA,CATNSGNSYEQYF
TRBJ1-1,TRBV7-9,NA,CASRPGTPTYTEAFF
TRBJ2-2,TRBV27,NA,CASSLEVNLGSGTGELFF
TRBJ2-3,TRBV24-1,NA,CATSYGGSTDTQYF
TRBJ2-1,TRBV28,few,CASSLRTAYNEQFF
TRBJ1-4,TRBV5-1,NA,CASSWGQGVPTNEKLFF
TRBJ1-6,TRBV5-6,NA,CASNLREVNSPLHF
TRBJ2-1,TRBV6-1,NA,CASSARGQVNYYNEQFF
TRBJ2-5,TRBV28,NA,CASSLRGGETQYF
TRBJ2-5,TRBV10-1,NA,CASSRNRGETQYF
TRBJ2-2,TRBV18,NA,CASSRDRQPTGELFF
TRBJ2-7,TRBV18,few,CASSPLGEQYF
TRBJ2-2,TRBV12-2,NA,CASRPPGGGGNTGELFF
TRBJ1-1,TRBV30,NA,CAWRQGPEAFF
TRBJ2-2,TRBV29-1,NA,CSVAGLVGAGTGELFF
TRBJ1-5,TRBV7-2,NA,CASSLAGGGNQPQHF
TRBJ1-1,TRBV11-2,once,CASSLGITEAFF
TRBJ1-6,TRBV6-2/TRBV6-3,NA,CASSPLDRKDPLHF
TRBJ2-2,TRBV6-6,NA,CASRSGTGDTGELFF
TRBJ2-2,TRBV5-4,NA,CASSLAGTAGGELFF
TRBJ2-3,TRBV5-1,NA,CASSHGGREENTQYF
TRBJ2-7,TRBV7-9,once,CASSLVEGAVYEQYF
TRBJ2-7,TRBV28,NA,CASSRDRPNNF
TRBJ1-2,TRBV7-2,NA,CASSLGGGNYGYTF
TRBJ2-1,TRBV7-6,NA,CASSPTERGIYNEQFF
TRBJ2-5,TRBV6-5,once,CASSYSETQYF
TRBJ2-7,TRBV18,NA,CASSQTGGPYEQYF
TRBJ1-6,TRBV14,NA,CASSRQRNSPLHF
TRBJ2-1,TRBV6-2/TRBV6-3,NA,CASSYIQGFYNEQFF
TRBJ2-7,TRBV7-9,NA,CASSSLGGTPLYEQYF
TRBJ2-5,TRBV29-1,NA,CSVRTSGRQTQYF
TRBJ1-1,TRBV7-2,NA,CASSSRKEDRSAFF
TRBJ2-7,TRBV23-1,NA,CASTGATSGAMPYEQYF
TRBJ1-1,TRBV27,NA,CASSLARMNTEAFF
TRBJ2-7,TRBV18,NA,CASSGTERTSYEQYF
TRBJ2-1,TRBV6-6,NA,CAIGTSGMGEQFF
TRBJ2-6,TRBV7-8,NA,CASSLDRLSGANVLTF
TRBJ2-1,TRBV2,few,CASSAGTPNEQFF
TRBJ2-1,TRBV6-4,NA,CASSDNTYSYNEQFF
TRBJ1-5,TRBV6-1,NA,CASSEWAGGISNQPQHF
TRBJ2-7,TRBV7-9,NA,CASSLTSYEQYF
TRBJ2-1,TRBV5-8,NA,CASSSRAGGLYNEQFF
TRBJ1-1,TRBV4-2,NA,CASSQDQRNTEAFF
TRBJ2-7,TRBV2,NA,CASSPFEENEQYF
TRBJ1-2,TRBV4-1,NA,CASSPSTVWGGYTF
TRBJ2-7,TRBV7-3,NA,CASSTDGSYEQYF
TRBJ1-5,TRBV7-2,NA,CASSLMLSGNQPQHF